This entry features one T cell receptor (beta chain) sequence. Antigen: not known. The use of a sample-barcoded 5' primer and a J-beta primer mix characterized a second PCR of roughly 6 to 11 cycles. Unique molecular identifiers of 12 random nucleotides labeled each cDNA. One entry per CDR3 protein results from TCRdb running MiXCR on the 5' RACE reads. The profile shows some 1.5 million distinct CDR3 sequences, roughly 27% of them singletons. With 1 base clipped from V and 2 bases from J, the junction kept 5 bases outside the gene matches. This CDR3 is built from 15 residues. CDR1 and CDR2 from the germline V gene are LGHNA and YSLEER. The data were taken from a study of blood T cells in healthy people across ages. Study-level findings and limits: Among long-lived donors, naive CD4+ cells were more numerous and diversity higher than in aged donors. A roughly linear fall in TCR beta diversity per million T cells was seen with increasing age. Unsorted PBMCs prevented conclusive naive versus antigen-experienced comparison.

V usage is TRBV4-3 and J usage is TRBJ2-7, with 7 bases that match TRBD2. Material for sequencing was blood. The origin of this receptor is a woman in her twenties or thirties in good health. The CDR3 nucleotides are TGCGCCAGCAGCCAAGCCCTAGCGGTCCCCTACGAGCAGTACTTC. Protein: CASSQALAVPYEQYF.